The 16 T cell receptor beta chains below come from one sample, sequenced in a study of shared clonotypes between healthy human individuals. Terminally differentiated effector memory CD45RA+ cells were excluded by CCR7 positive selection of CD45RO-negative cells. TCRdb's table, derived via immunoSEQ multiplex PCR, lists solely in-frame clones and lacks some. This table has hundreds of thousands of clones, approximately 96% appearing once. Sequenced: naive CD8+ T cells sorted from blood. These receptors all stem from a woman in her 30s in good health.

The genes are TRBV7-8 and TRBJ2-3; no clear D gene. This CDR3 contains 18 residues. V was shortened by 5 bases and J by 1 base, with 22 bases between the two germline ends. Germline V gene sequence: CDR1 SGHVS, CDR2 FQNEAQ. DNA of the CDR3: TGTGCCAGCAGCGGAAATGGAGACGAGAACCGACGCACAGATACGCAGTATTTT. The encoded protein is CASSGNGDENRRTDTQYF.

The V gene is TRBV27, the J gene TRBJ2-3; the D gene is possibly TRBD2 (5 bases). V dropped 7 bases and J dropped 3 bases, with 17 bases sitting between them. The CDR3 extends over 15 amino acids. Germline CDR1 MNHEY, CDR2 SMNVEV (reference sequence). This CDR3 is CASTPIGVGTDTQYF. CDR3 DNA: TGTGCCAGCACGCCCATCGGGGTAGGGACAGATACGCAGTATTTT.

Points on this clone: The DNA is left out, because the CDR3 cannot be placed on it with certainty; the CDR3 is given as TCRdb lists it. The chain links TRBV9 to TRBJ1-2; TRBD1, the table's D call, was not compared with the DNA. Germline values: CDR1 SGDLS, CDR2 YYNGEE. The CDR3 is made up of 14 amino acids, end residues included. CDR3 region: CASSVGGGTDERNF.

This clone was seen once. V usage is TRBV6-4 and J usage is TRBJ2-1; 12 bases fit TRBD2. Germline lookup yields CDR1 MRHNA and CDR2 SNTAGT. V shed 4 bases and J 5 bases; nucleotides not matched to a gene: 6. The CDR3 extends over 16 amino acids. CDR3 nucleotides: TGTGCCAGCAGTGCTAGCGGGAGGGCCGGGGACAATGAGCAGTTCTTC. It codes for CASSASGRAGDNEQFF.

This chain uses TRBV6-5 with TRBJ2-5, with D possibly called TRBD1 or TRBD2 (5 bases each). V was shortened by 6 bases and J by 5 bases, with 16 bases between the two germline ends. Germline V gene data show CDR1 as MNHEY and CDR2 as SVGAGI. This CDR3 contains 14 residues. The CDR3 loop is CASSPMGVSETQYF. CDR3 sequence (DNA): TGTGCCAGCAGCCCGATGGGGGTTTCGGAGACCCAGTACTTC.

V is TRBV2 and J is TRBJ1-4, with a tentative D call TRBD1 (5 bases). The CDR3 is 13 amino acids. The V gene's germline CDR1 is SNHLY and CDR2 FYNNEI. The V end was cut by 6 bases, the J end by 5 bases, with 10 bases between. CDR3 protein: CASSQGLNEKLFF. The CDR3 region has the DNA TGTGCCAGCAGCCAGGGACTGAATGAAAAACTGTTTTTT. The whole variable domain, filled in from reference TRBV2 and TRBJ1-4, reads EPEVTQTPSHQVTQMGQEVILRCVPISNHLYFYWYRQILGQKVEFLVSFYNNEISEKSEIFDDQFSVERPDGSNFTLKIRSTKLEDSAMYFCASSQGLNEKLFFGSGTQLSVL.

V and J are TRBV19 and TRBJ1-1, with no clear D. This CDR3 has 11 residues. V lost 7 bases and J 6 bases, leaving 9 bases between the germline ends. The germline gives CDR1 LNHDA, CDR2 SQIVND (reference sequence). CDR3 in amino acids: CASMRVPEAFF. CDR3 in DNA: TGTGCCAGTATGAGGGTTCCTGAAGCTTTCTTT.

The J gene is TRBJ2-1, the V gene TRBV19, with D perhaps TRBD2 (6 bases). Trimming cost V 10 bases and J 6 bases, with 16 bases left between them. Germline CDR1 and CDR2: LNHDA and SQIVND (reference sequence). This CDR3 spans 13 amino acids. The CDR3 protein is CATWLANSNEQFF. The CDR3 DNA reads TGTGCCACCTGGCTAGCGAACAGCAATGAGCAGTTCTTC.

The rearrangement links TRBV30 to TRBJ1-4; no definite D call. Trimming removed 5 bases at V and 7 bases at J, with 14 bases between. This CDR3 contains 13 residues. Germline V lookup: CDR1 GTSNPN, CDR2 SVGIG (reference sequence). The CDR3, as DNA: TGTGCCTGGGACTCTTTTGGCCGTGAAAAACTGTTTTTT. It encodes CAWDSFGREKLFF. Full variable domain (remainder filled in from reference TRBV30 and TRBJ1-4): SQTIHQWPATLVQPVGSPLSLECTVEGTSNPNLYWYRQAAGRGLQLLFYSVGIGQISSEVPQNLSASRPQDRQFILSSKKLLLSDSGFYLCAWDSFGREKLFFGSGTQLSVL.

The J gene is TRBJ2-7, the V gene TRBV7-8; 10 bases fit TRBD2. Trimming at V came to 1 base and at J to 4 bases, leaving 7 bases not matched to a gene. The CDR3 is 16 residues long. Looked up from germline, CDR1 is SGHVS and CDR2 is FQNEAQ. The CDR3 DNA is TGTGCCAGCAGCTTAGTAGCTAGCGGGAGTTGGTACGAGCAGTACTTC. Amino acids: CASSLVASGSWYEQYF.

The chain couples TRBV28 to TRBJ2-2; D is possibly TRBD1 or TRBD2 (6 bases each). V shed 4 bases and J shed 3 bases, with 9 bases lying between them. This CDR3 has 14 amino acids. Germline V gene sequence: CDR1 MDHEN, CDR2 SYDVKM. CDR3 region: CASSWRGDTGELFF. The DNA for the CDR3 is TGTGCCAGCAGTTGGAGGGGGGACACCGGGGAGCTGTTTTTT.

J is TRBJ2-1 and V is TRBV2, with 9 bases identical to TRBD2. V was clipped by 6 bases and J by 4 bases; unmatched bases: 7. Germline assignment: CDR1 SNHLY and CDR2 FYNNEI. This CDR3 is built from 15 residues. Written as DNA, the CDR3 is TGTGCCAGCAGCGAGGCTAGCGGGGAATACAATGAGCAGTTCTTC. It translates to CASSEASGEYNEQFF.

V gene TRBV28 combines with J gene TRBJ1-3; D gene unclear. Germline V lookup: CDR1 MDHEN, CDR2 SYDVKM. V dropped 3 bases and J dropped 3 bases, with 12 bases sitting between them. The CDR3 is 15 amino acids. The CDR3: CASSFLPAVGNTIYF. The CDR3 bases are TGTGCCAGCAGTTTTTTGCCCGCGGTTGGAAACACCATATATTTT.

This clone occurred once. The chain uses TRBV27 and TRBJ2-5; 15 positions match TRBD2. The CDR3 covers 17 residues. Germline CDR1 MNHEY, CDR2 SMNVEV (reference sequence). V trimming: 4 bases; J trimming: 5 bases; junction bases outside the gene matches: 8. Written as DNA, the CDR3 is TGTGCCAGCAGTTCGGGACTAGCGGGAGGCGGGTGGGAGACCCAGTACTTC. It encodes CASSSGLAGGGWETQYF.

This chain uses TRBV9 with TRBJ2-3; 12 bases map to TRBD2. The CDR3 spans 14 residues. Unmatched junction bases numbered 0, after V lost 4 bases and J lost 3 bases. Germline V CDR1 and CDR2: SGDLS, YYNGEE. Here the CDR3 DNA reads TGTGCCAGCAGCCTAGCGGGAGGGACAGATACGCAGTATTTT. Translated, it gives CASSLAGGTDTQYF.

The genes are TRBV13 and TRBJ1-5; D might be TRBD1 (5 bases). V was trimmed by 4 bases and J by 7 bases, leaving 11 bases between them. Germline CDR1 PRHDT, CDR2 FYEKMQ (reference sequence). The CDR3 runs to 13 residues. Written as DNA, the CDR3 is TGTGCCAGCAGCTCAGGTGGGGGACAGCCCCAGCATTTT. It encodes CASSSGGGQPQHF.